This T cell receptor (beta chain) was captured by sequencing in a study of T cell responses to AZD1222 COVID-19 vaccine. As to this clone: The antigen is undetermined. Other DNA sequences in the sample encode the same CDR3.

General observations from the study: All repertoire sampling was performed exclusively after the peak T cell response. Spike-specific TCR breadth and depth rose after two AZD1222 doses.

The repertoire was sequenced with immunoSEQ multiplex PCR; TCRdb's copy has only in-frame clones and lacks some. The data contain 100,000 to 150,000 clones, approximately 90% of them singletons. The sequence derives from an adult in good health. The sample consisted of peripheral blood, taken on day 0 of AZD1222 vaccination.

This CDR3 reads CSVQQGIQGYTF. Written as DNA, the CDR3 is TGCAGCGTTCAACAGGGTATCCAAGGCTACACCTTC. The rearrangement links TRBV29-1 to TRBJ1-2; D might be TRBD1 (6 bases). V was clipped by 5 bases and J by 8 bases, with 15 bases between them. The CDR3 is made up of 12 amino acids. From germline, CDR1 is SQVTM and CDR2 ANQGSEA.